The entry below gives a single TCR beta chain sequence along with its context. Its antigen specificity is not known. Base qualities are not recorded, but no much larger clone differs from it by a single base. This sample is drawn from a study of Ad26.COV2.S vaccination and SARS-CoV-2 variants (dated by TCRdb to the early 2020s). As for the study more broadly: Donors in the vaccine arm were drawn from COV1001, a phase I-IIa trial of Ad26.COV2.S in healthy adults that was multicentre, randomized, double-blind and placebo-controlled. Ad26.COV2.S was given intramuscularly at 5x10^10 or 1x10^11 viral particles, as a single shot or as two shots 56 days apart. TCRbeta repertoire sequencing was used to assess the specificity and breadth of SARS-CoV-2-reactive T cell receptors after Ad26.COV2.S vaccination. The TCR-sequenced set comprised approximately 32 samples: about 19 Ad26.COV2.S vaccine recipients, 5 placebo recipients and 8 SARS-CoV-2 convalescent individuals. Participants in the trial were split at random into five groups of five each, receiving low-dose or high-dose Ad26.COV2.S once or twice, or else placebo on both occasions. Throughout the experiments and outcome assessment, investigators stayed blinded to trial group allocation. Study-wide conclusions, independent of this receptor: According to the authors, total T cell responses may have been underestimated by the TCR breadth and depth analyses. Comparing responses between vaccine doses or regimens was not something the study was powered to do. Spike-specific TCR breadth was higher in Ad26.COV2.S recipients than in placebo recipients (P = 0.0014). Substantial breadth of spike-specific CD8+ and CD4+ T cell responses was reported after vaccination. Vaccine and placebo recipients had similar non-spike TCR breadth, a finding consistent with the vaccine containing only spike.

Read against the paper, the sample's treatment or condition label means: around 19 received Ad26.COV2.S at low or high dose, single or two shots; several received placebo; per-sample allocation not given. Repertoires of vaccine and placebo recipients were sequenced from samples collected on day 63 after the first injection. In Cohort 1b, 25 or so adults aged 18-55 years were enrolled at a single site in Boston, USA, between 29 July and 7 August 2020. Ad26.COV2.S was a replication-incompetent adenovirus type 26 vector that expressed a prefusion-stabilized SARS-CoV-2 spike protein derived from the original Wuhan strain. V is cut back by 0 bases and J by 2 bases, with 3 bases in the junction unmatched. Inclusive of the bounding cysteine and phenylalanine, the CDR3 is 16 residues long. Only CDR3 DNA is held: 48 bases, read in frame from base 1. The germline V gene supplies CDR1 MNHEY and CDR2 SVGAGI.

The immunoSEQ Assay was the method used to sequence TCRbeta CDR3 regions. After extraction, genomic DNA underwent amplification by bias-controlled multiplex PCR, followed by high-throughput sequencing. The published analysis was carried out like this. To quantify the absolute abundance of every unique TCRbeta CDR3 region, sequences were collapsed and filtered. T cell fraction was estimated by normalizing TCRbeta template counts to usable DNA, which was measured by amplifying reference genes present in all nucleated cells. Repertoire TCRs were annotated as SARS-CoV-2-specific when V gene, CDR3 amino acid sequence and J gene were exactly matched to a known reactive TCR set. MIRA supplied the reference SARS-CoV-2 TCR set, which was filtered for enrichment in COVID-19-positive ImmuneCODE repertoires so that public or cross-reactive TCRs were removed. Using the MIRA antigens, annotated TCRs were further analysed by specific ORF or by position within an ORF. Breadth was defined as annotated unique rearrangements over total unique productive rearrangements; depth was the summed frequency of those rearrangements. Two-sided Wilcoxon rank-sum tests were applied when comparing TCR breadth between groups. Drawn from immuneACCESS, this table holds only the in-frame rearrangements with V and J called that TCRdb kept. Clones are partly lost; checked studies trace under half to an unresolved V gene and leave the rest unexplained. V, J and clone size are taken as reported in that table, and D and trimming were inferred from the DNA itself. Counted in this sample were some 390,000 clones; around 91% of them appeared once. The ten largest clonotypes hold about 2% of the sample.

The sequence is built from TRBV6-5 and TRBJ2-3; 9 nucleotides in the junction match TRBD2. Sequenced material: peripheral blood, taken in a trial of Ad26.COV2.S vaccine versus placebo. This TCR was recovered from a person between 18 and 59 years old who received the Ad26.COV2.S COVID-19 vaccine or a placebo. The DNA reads TGTGCCAGCAGTTACTCGCGGGGGGGGACCACAGATACGCAGTATTTT. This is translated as CASSYSRGGTTDTQYF.